This TCR beta chain was documented in a study of cytomegalovirus exposure and HLA in healthy donors. General study points: Follow-up analysis seemed to connect common viral pathogens with several of the most significant clusters identified. Across donors, sequencing depth was assumed by presence/absence analyses to be roughly uniform.

Use of 60 Vbeta and 13 Jbeta primers characterized the PCR. Profiled with immunoSEQ multiplex PCR; TCRdb holds only in-frame clones, not every one. The sample holds 150,000 to 200,000 clones, 87% seen once. The germline CDR1 and CDR2 sequences are SGHRS and YFSETQ. The germline V and J ends were trimmed by 0 bases and 3 bases, with 18 bases remaining between them. The CDR3 is 18 residues long. In the case of this clone: Its antigen is currently unknown.

Sequencing used PBMCs. This TCR came from a girl under three years old in good health and CMV-seronegative. The J gene is TRBJ1-4, the V gene TRBV5-1; D is unresolved. The CDR3 region is CASSLDVGRGAANEKLFF. The CDR3 nucleotides read TGCGCCAGCAGCTTGGATGTCGGTCGGGGTGCGGCTAATGAAAAACTGTTTTTT.